Presented here are 3 T cell receptor beta chains from one specimen sequenced in a study of graft-versus-host responses after intestinal transplantation. Assay: immunoSEQ multiplex PCR; the TCRdb copy retains only in-frame clones and omits some. Here the sample spans fewer than 20,000 clones, around 95% being singletons. Sequencing used PBMCs, obtained 23 days after intestinal transplant. The receptors derive from a human patient who received an intestinal transplant, so some T cells may come from the graft donor.

This clone was observed a few times. The chain couples TRBV6-5 to TRBJ2-3; the D gene is possibly TRBD1 (6 bases). Trimming took 4 bases from V and 6 from J, leaving 14 bases between them. The CDR3 covers 14 residues. CDR1 and CDR2 from the germline V gene are MNHEY and SVGAGI. Written as DNA, the CDR3 is TGTGCCAGCAGTTTTGACCAGGGGATCGATACGCAGTATTTT. Translation: CASSFDQGIDTQYF.

The V call is TRBV19, the J call TRBJ2-7; TRBD1 aligns across 8 bases. In germline, CDR1 is LNHDA, CDR2 SQIVND (reference sequence). The CDR3 is 14 residues long. With V trimmed by 6 bases and J by 2 bases, 6 bases remained unmatched. This CDR3 reads CASRADRDTYEQYF. CDR3 bases: TGTGCCAGTAGGGCGGACAGGGATACCTACGAGCAGTACTTC.

The chain joins TRBV4-1 to TRBJ2-1; 7 nucleotides align to TRBD2. Germline values: CDR1 MGHRA, CDR2 YSYEKL. CDR3 length: 14 residues. The V segment lost 1 base and the J segment 10 bases; nucleotides outside the gene matches: 7. In nucleotides, the CDR3 is TGCGCCAGCAGCCAAGGAATCGAACTAGCGGAGCAGTTCTTC. Translation gives CASSQGIELAEQFF.